This TCR beta chain was found in a study of blood T cell repertoires in COVID-19. Study information: Nucleic acid was either cDNA or gDNA, and it came from T cells, B-cell-depleted T cells, or PBMCs.

TCRdb keeps only in-frame clones here, not all; method: immunoSEQ multiplex PCR. This table holds roughly 100,000 clones, about 85% found once. The V segment lost 10 bases and the J segment 6 bases; nucleotides outside the gene matches: 4. Per germline, CDR1 KGHDR and CDR2 SFDVKD. The CDR3 runs to 13 residues. The sequence was collected from a woman in her seventies with active or convalescent COVID-19. Source material: peripheral blood. The chain recombines TRBV24-1 with TRBJ2-2; 10 bases line up with TRBD1. CDR3 sequence (DNA): TGTGCCACAAACGGACAGGGGGCCGGGGAGCTGTTTTTT. It is translated as CATNGQGAGELFF.